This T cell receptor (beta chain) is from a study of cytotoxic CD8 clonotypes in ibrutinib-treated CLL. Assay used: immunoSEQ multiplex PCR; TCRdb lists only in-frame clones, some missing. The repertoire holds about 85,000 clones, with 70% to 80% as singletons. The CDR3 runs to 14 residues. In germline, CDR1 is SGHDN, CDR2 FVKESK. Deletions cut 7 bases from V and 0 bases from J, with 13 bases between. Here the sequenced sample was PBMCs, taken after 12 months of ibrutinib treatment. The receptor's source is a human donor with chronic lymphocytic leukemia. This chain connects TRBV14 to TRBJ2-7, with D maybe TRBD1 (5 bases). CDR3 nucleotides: TGTGCCAGCACCCGACAGTCGAGCTCCTACGAGCAGTACTTC. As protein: CASTRQSSSYEQYF.